These 31 T cell receptor beta chains share one sample of origin, sequenced in a study of T cell clonality in common variable immunodeficiency. Assay used: immunoSEQ multiplex PCR; TCRdb lists only in-frame clones, some missing. The sample was found to contain around 42,000 clones, and every one recurs. Sequencing was carried out using peripheral blood mononuclear cells. These receptors all stem from a person aged 18 to 70 in good health.

As for this clone: The CDR3 end falls 3 residues outside the read, so it is completed with the germline J gene. This chain uses TRBV5-1 with TRBJ1-2; no clear D gene. This CDR3 has 13 amino acids. V lost 0 bases, J lost 3 bases, and 6 bases lay in between. Germline CDR1 and CDR2: SGHRS and YFSETQ. The CDR3 is CASSLDSDYGYTF. The part of the CDR3 DNA that was read is TGCGCCAGCAGCTTGGACAGTGACTATGGC.

This clone was counted at least ten times. The CDR3 is cut off 3 residues early in the read; its end comes from the germline J gene. V is TRBV7-9 and J is TRBJ1-2; 7 nucleotides agree with TRBD1. CDR1 is SEHNR, CDR2 FQNEAQ, per germline (reference sequence). The CDR3 contains 15 residues. V trimming: 0 bases; J trimming: 7 bases; junction bases outside the gene matches: 8. CDR3 protein: CASSLATGSGGGYTF. The sequenced CDR3 bases are TGTGCCAGCAGCTTAGCGACAGGGAGTGGGGGTGGC.

This clone has ten or more counts. The CDR3 DNA, read in part, is TGTGCCAGCAGTGGAAACATAAACTACGAG. Translated: CASSGNINYE. The full CDR3 is CASSGNINYEQYF. This chain uses TRBV2 with TRBJ2-7; D unclear. The sequence runs out 3 residues before the end of the CDR3; the remainder is reconstructed from the germline J gene. In germline, CDR1 is SNHLY, CDR2 FYNNEI. CDR3 length: 13 residues. V gave up 4 bases and J gave up 3 bases, with 10 bases separating them.

This clone was counted many times. The sequence runs out 3 residues before the end of the CDR3; the remainder is reconstructed from the germline J gene. The chain employs TRBV23-1 and TRBJ2-5; 8 nucleotides agree with TRBD1. TRBV23-1 is assigned to the ORF class and has an uncertain function. J lost 2 bases, V lost 4 bases, and 21 bases had no gene match. The length of the CDR3 is 20 residues. CDR3 sequence reads: CASSPQTRQARQGRQETQYF. CDR3 DNA (partial): TGCGCCAGCAGTCCCCAAACAAGACAAGCTAGACAGGGGCGGCAAGAGACC.

This clone has a count of ten or more. From the germline J gene comes the end of the CDR3, since the read stops 3 residues before it. The chain combines TRBV5-6 with TRBJ2-1, with 7 positions matching TRBD2. The V gene's germline CDR1 is SGHDT and CDR2 YYEEEE. V lost 2 bases, J lost 0 bases, and 2 bases stayed unmatched. The CDR3 is 15 residues long. The chain's CDR3 is CASSFGGSSYNEQFF. The part of the CDR3 DNA that was read is TGTGCCAGCAGCTTCGGCGGGAGCTCCTACAATGAG.

This clone came up many times. The read comes to an end 3 residues before the CDR3 does, leaving the germline J gene to fill in the end. The chain combines TRBV7-8 with TRBJ1-1; 7 positions match TRBD1. V gave up 3 bases and J gave up 7 bases; unmatched junction bases: 8. The CDR3 loop spans 14 amino acids. CDR1 is SGHVS, CDR2 FQNEAQ, per germline. The CDR3 bases that were read are TGTGCCAGCAGCTTGGACAGGTTGGGGAGTGAA. Encoded protein: CASSLDRLGSE. The full CDR3 is CASSLDRLGSEAFF. Combining the CDR3 with reference TRBV7-8 and TRBJ1-1 gives the whole variable domain GAGVSQSPRYKVAKRGQDVALRCDPISGHVSLFWYQQALGQGPEFLTYFQNEAQLDKSGLPSDRFFAERPEGSVSTLKIQRTQQEDSAVYLCASSLDRLGSEAFFGQGTRLTVV.

Many counts were recorded for this clone. The read ends 3 residues before the CDR3 terminus; that terminus is restored from the germline J gene. The chain uses TRBV28 and TRBJ1-4; D is perhaps TRBD1 (6 bases). V gave up 2 bases and J gave up 8 bases, with 12 bases separating them. CDR1 and CDR2 (germline): MDHEN, SYDVKM. CDR3 length equals 14 residues. The part of the CDR3 DNA that was read is TGTGCCAGCAGTTTAGGCAGGGGTCGAGAAAAA. Its translation: CASSLGRGREK. The whole CDR3 sequence is CASSLGRGREKLFF.

This clone was counted many times. The covered CDR3 bases are TGTGCCTGGAGTAGAGACTTAAACACTGAA. This codes for CAWSRDLNTE. The complete CDR3 sequence is CAWSRDLNTEAFF. The chain has TRBV30 and TRBJ1-1, with D uncertain. The CDR3 end lies 3 residues beyond the end of the read and is filled in from the germline J gene. CDR3 length: 13 residues. Trimming took off 2 bases at V and 2 bases at J, with 9 bases between the two ends. Germline V gene lookup returns CDR1 GTSNPN and CDR2 SVGIG (reference sequence).

There are many counts of this clone. From the germline J gene comes the end of the CDR3, since the read stops 3 residues before it. The chain joins TRBV12-3 or TRBV12-4 to TRBJ2-3, with D maybe TRBD2 (6 bases). The CDR3 contains 14 residues. Trimming shortened V by 4 bases and J by 2 bases, and 10 bases separated the two germline ends. CDR3 region: CASSWAGPTDTQYF. The DNA read from the CDR3 is TGTGCCAGCAGTTGGGCGGGGCCCACAGATACG.

This clone has a count of ten or more. CDR3: CASERGTGVVTGELFF. CDR3 bases read: TGTGCCAGCGAGCGGGGGACAGGGGTTGTGACCGGGGAG. The rearrangement links TRBV2 to TRBJ2-2; TRBD1 aligns across 10 bases. Coverage ceases 3 residues before the CDR3 finishes, and the germline J gene fills in the end. Germline V gene sequence: CDR1 SNHLY, CDR2 FYNNEI. This CDR3 is 16 amino acids long. V shed 8 bases and J 5 bases; nucleotides not matched to a gene: 11.

Comment on this clone: Read sequence stops 3 residues before the CDR3 end, and the germline J gene provides the missing end. The gene calls are TRBV4-2 and TRBJ2-7, with 15 bases matching TRBD2. Germline V gene sequence: CDR1 LGHNA, CDR2 YNFKEQ. V gave up 4 bases and J gave up 3 bases; unmatched junction bases: 19. The CDR3 totals 21 residues. The CDR3 loop is CASSPSWTSGRAASLFYEQYF. The CDR3 DNA, read in part, is TGTGCCAGCAGCCCTTCCTGGACTAGCGGGAGGGCCGCTTCTTTGTTCTACGAG.

This clone was seen at least ten times. The read stops 3 residues short of the end of the CDR3; the missing end is completed from the germline J gene. This chain uses TRBV19 with TRBJ2-1, with D possibly TRBD1 on 5 matching bases. The germline gives CDR1 LNHDA, CDR2 SQIVND (reference sequence). Trimming cost V 5 bases and J 5 bases, with 7 bases left between them. This CDR3 region has 12 residues. CDR3 DNA (partial): TGTGCCAGTAGTGTCAGGGACAATGAG. It translates to CASSVRDNE. The whole CDR3 sequence reads CASSVRDNEQFF.

The CDR3 bases that were read are TGTGCCAGCAGCTTAGGGGGGGTGAAGTTTAACTATGGC. Its protein is CASSLGGVKFNYG. In full, the CDR3 is CASSLGGVKFNYGYTF. V gene TRBV7-7 combines with J gene TRBJ1-2, with D possibly matching TRBD1 (5 bases). Coverage ceases 3 residues before the CDR3 finishes, and the germline J gene fills in the end. V lost 1 base, J lost 1 base, and 13 bases lay in between. Germline lookup yields CDR1 SSHAT and CDR2 FNYEAQ (reference sequence). This CDR3 comprises 16 residues. The whole variable domain, filled in from reference TRBV7-7 and TRBJ1-2, reads GAGVSQSPRYKVTKRGQDVTLRCDPISSHATLYWYQQALGQGPEFLTYFNYEAQPDKSGLPSDRFSAERPEGSISTLTIQRTEQRDSAMYRCASSLGGVKFNYGYTFGSGTRLTVV.

Concerning this clone: From the germline J gene comes the end of the CDR3, since the read stops 3 residues before it. This chain connects TRBV2 to TRBJ1-2; perhaps TRBD1 as D (6 bases). The CDR3 runs to 14 residues. Trimming cost V 4 bases and J 1 base, with 10 bases left between them. The germline V gene has CDR1 SNHLY and CDR2 FYNNEI. CDR3 in amino acids: CASSGTALNYGYTF. The part of the CDR3 DNA that was read is TGTGCCAGCAGTGGGACAGCCCTTAACTATGGC.

This clone was seen at least ten times. The missing CDR3 end, 3 residues past where the read stops, is filled in from the germline J gene. The rearrangement joins TRBV5-1 to TRBJ1-3; D possibly corresponds to TRBD1 (6 bases). CDR3 length equals 16 residues. V lost 2 bases and J lost 0, with 12 bases in between. Germline V lookup: CDR1 SGHRS, CDR2 YFSETQ. The covered CDR3 bases are TGCGCCAGCAGCTTACAGGGCGCGCTCTCTGGAAACACC. Amino acids: CASSLQGALSGNT. The full CDR3 reads CASSLQGALSGNTIYF.

This clone was seen ten or more times. The read falls 3 residues short of the CDR3 end, and the missing part is taken from the germline J gene. The rearrangement uses TRBV7-2 and TRBJ2-3; possible D gene TRBD1, 6 bases. There are 14 residues in the CDR3. Per germline, CDR1 SGHTA and CDR2 FQGNSA. V gave up 3 bases and J gave up 4 bases, with 11 bases separating them. The CDR3 protein is CASSFRRGADTQYF. The sequenced CDR3 bases are TGTGCCAGCAGCTTTCGCAGGGGCGCAGATACG.

This clone appeared many times. The sequenced fragment ends 3 residues before the CDR3 boundary, so the rest is inferred from the germline J gene. This chain connects TRBV19 to TRBJ2-2; D might be TRBD2 (7 bases). With 3 bases removed from V and 5 bases from J, the gap between germline ends came to 13 bases. Germline V CDR1 and CDR2: LNHDA, SQIVND (reference sequence). The CDR3 is made up of 15 amino acids. CDR3 amino acids: CASSIKGGATGELFF. CDR3 DNA, as far as it was read: TGTGCCAGTAGTATCAAAGGGGGGGCTACCGGGGAG.

This clone was counted many times. The read terminates 3 residues before the CDR3 end, so the remaining end is supplied by the germline J gene. The V and J genes are TRBV19 and TRBJ1-6; 7 bases agree with TRBD1. CDR1 and CDR2 (germline): LNHDA, SQIVND (reference sequence). This CDR3 spans 15 amino acids. Trimming removed 5 bases from V and 5 bases from J; junction bases left unmatched: 6. The CDR3 bases that were read are TGTGCCAGTAGTTTTCGGACAGGAAATAATTCACCC. Translated: CASSFRTGNNSP. In full, the CDR3 reads CASSFRTGNNSPLHF.

Worth noting for this clone: The DNA ends 3 residues before the CDR3 does, and the rest of the CDR3 is filled in from the germline J gene. This chain links TRBV19 with TRBJ2-4, with 10 bases fitting TRBD1. Germline V gives CDR1 LNHDA, CDR2 SQIVND (reference sequence). This CDR3 is built from 16 residues. The CDR3 here is CASSMTTGTGVYGQYF. The sequenced part of the CDR3 DNA is TGTGCCAGTAGTATGACGACCGGGACAGGGGTGTATGGT.

This clone was seen at least ten times. The sequenced fragment ends 3 residues before the CDR3 boundary, so the rest is inferred from the germline J gene. The rearrangement uses TRBV20-1 and TRBJ2-2; 8 bases are a match to TRBD2. Germline V gene lookup returns CDR1 DFQATT and CDR2 SNEGSKA (reference sequence). Unmatched junction bases numbered 2, after V lost 3 bases and J lost 5 bases. The CDR3 is 13 residues long. CDR3 DNA, as far as it was read: TGCAGTGCTAGGCGCGGGGGGACCGGGGAG. It encodes CSARRGGTGE. The entire CDR3 protein reads CSARRGGTGELFF.

This clone occurred many times. Partial CDR3 DNA: TGTGCCAGCTCACCGAGACAGGGGGCCGACGGGGAG. Encoded protein: CASSPRQGADGE. The whole CDR3 sequence reads CASSPRQGADGELFF. This sequence joins TRBV18 and TRBJ2-2; 10 nucleotides agree with TRBD1. The read stops 3 residues short of the end of the CDR3; the missing end is completed from the germline J gene. CDR1 is KGHSH and CDR2 is LQKENI in the germline V gene. After removal of 3 bases from V and 7 bases from J, the junction contained 5 bases not matched to a gene. The CDR3 is 15 amino acids.

This clone appeared many times. The observed sequence ends 3 residues before the CDR3 terminus, with the missing tail filled in from the germline J gene. This chain joins TRBV5-1 and TRBJ2-3, with 10 bases matching TRBD1. V trimming: 0 bases; J trimming: 1 base; junction bases outside the gene matches: 14. CDR3 size: 20 residues. Germline-derived CDR1 and CDR2 are SGHRS and YFSETQ. Partial CDR3 DNA: TGCGCCAGCAGCTTGGGTCCGGGACAGGGGAGGTCTGGGGGCACAGATACG. This translates into CASSLGPGQGRSGGTDT. The full CDR3 protein is CASSLGPGQGRSGGTDTQYF.

There are many counts of this clone. The read finishes 3 residues shy of the CDR3 end, and the germline J gene is used to complete it. The chain is built from TRBV5-4 and TRBJ1-4; weak D call: TRBD1 (5 bases). The ends were cut back, 4 bases at V and 5 bases at J, with 12 bases in the middle. CDR1 is SGHNT, CDR2 YYREEE, per germline (reference sequence). The CDR3 is 14 amino acids. The sequenced part of the CDR3 DNA is TGTGCCAGCAGCCCCGCAGGGAGGAATGAAAAA. Translation: CASSPAGRNEK. The CDR3, in full, reads CASSPAGRNEKLFF.

Comments on this clone: The junction and the germline gene differ at one end; a read error may be behind it. The DNA ends 3 residues before the CDR3 does, and the rest of the CDR3 is filled in from the germline J gene. Other nucleotide sequences in the sample specify the same CDR3. This rearrangement joins TRBV5-6 to TRBJ1-2; D might be TRBD1 (5 bases). Per the germline V gene, CDR1 is SGHDT and CDR2 is YYEEEE. The CDR3 runs 14 residues. CDR3 region: CASSSYTRGDGYTF. The CDR3 DNA, read in part, is TGTGCCAGCAGCTCATACACCCGAGGGGATGGT. Based on the CDR3 plus reference TRBV5-6 and TRBJ1-2, the full variable domain is DAGVTQSPTHLIKTRGQQVTLRCSPKSGHDTVSWYQQALGQGPQFIFQYYEEEERQRGNFPDRFSGHQFPNYSSELNVNALLLGDSALYLCASSSYTRGDGYTFGSGTRLTVV.

This clone was detected many times. The read is 3 residues too short to cover the CDR3 end, so that end is filled in from the germline J gene. The gene calls are TRBV18 and TRBJ1-1; D remains ambiguous. V was trimmed by 1 base and J by 1 base, leaving 19 bases between them. The length of the CDR3 is 18 residues. Germline lookup yields CDR1 KGHSH and CDR2 LQKENI. CDR3 loop: CASSPLGPRTGGNTEAFF. The sequenced part of the CDR3 DNA is TGTGCCAGCTCACCACTTGGTCCCCGGACTGGAGGGAACACTGAA.

At least ten counts were recorded for this clone. The read finishes 3 residues shy of the CDR3 end, and the germline J gene is used to complete it. This chain links TRBV5-1 with TRBJ2-3; 7 bases line up with TRBD1. This CDR3 has 16 residues. In germline, CDR1 is SGHRS, CDR2 YFSETQ. V was clipped by 0 bases and J by 0 bases; unmatched bases: 4. This CDR3 reads CASSLVRQGSTDTQYF. Partial CDR3 DNA: TGCGCCAGCAGCTTGGTCCGACAGGGAAGCACAGATACG.

This clone has ten or more counts. Read sequence stops 3 residues before the CDR3 end, and the germline J gene provides the missing end. The V and J genes are TRBV19 and TRBJ1-2; 7 bases are shared with TRBD1. Germline V lookup: CDR1 LNHDA, CDR2 SQIVND (reference sequence). Trimming removed 1 base from V and 5 bases from J; junction bases left unmatched: 4. The CDR3 has 14 amino acids. CDR3 region: CASSIARQGYGYTF. The DNA read from the CDR3 is TGTGCCAGTAGTATAGCTCGACAGGGATATGGC. Using reference TRBV19 and TRBJ1-2 for the parts outside the CDR3, the full variable domain is DGGITQSPKYLFRKEGQNVTLSCEQNLNHDAMYWYRQDPGQGLRLIYYSQIVNDFQKGDIAEGYSVSREKKESFPLTVTSAQKNPTAFYLCASSIARQGYGYTFGSGTRLTVV.

This clone was observed at least ten times. With the read ending 3 residues before the CDR3 end, the germline J gene is used to fill in that end. The genes are TRBV20-1 and TRBJ2-7; no clear D. Germline-derived CDR1 and CDR2 are DFQATT and SNEGSKA (reference sequence). This CDR3 has 12 residues. V was pared by 6 bases and J by 5 bases, with 14 bases between. CDR3 loop: CSALPSIDEQYF. The sequenced CDR3 bases are TGCAGTGCCCTCCCTTCGATAGACGAG.

Turning to this clone: The observed sequence ends 3 residues before the CDR3 terminus, with the missing tail filled in from the germline J gene. The chain recombines TRBV30 with TRBJ1-2; 8 bases align to TRBD1. This CDR3 comprises 12 residues. CDR1 GTSNPN and CDR2 SVGIG come from the germline V gene (reference sequence). The CDR3 DNA, read in part, is TGTGCCTGGAGCAGGGGGCGGGACGAC. Translated: CAWSRGRDD. The complete CDR3 sequence is CAWSRGRDDYTF. Complete variable domain (other parts from reference TRBV30 and TRBJ1-2): SQTIHQWPATLVQPVGSPLSLECTVEGTSNPNLYWYRQAAGRGLQLLFYSVGIGQISSEVPQNLSASRPQDRQFILSSKKLLLSDSGFYLCAWSRGRDDYTFGSGTRLTVV.

This clone has a count of ten or more. The CDR3 extends 3 residues past the end of the read, so its final part is completed from the germline J gene. The chain uses TRBV20-1 and TRBJ2-6; no clear D. Germline V gene sequence: CDR1 DFQATT, CDR2 SNEGSKA (reference sequence). V lost 1 base and J lost 4, with 8 bases in between. The CDR3 is 14 amino acids. This chain's CDR3 is CSARAKAGANVLTF. CDR3 bases read: TGCAGTGCTAGAGCGAAGGCCGGGGCCAACGTC.

This clone was detected only a few times. The CDR3 end falls 3 residues outside the read, so it is completed with the germline J gene. The genes are TRBV10-2 and TRBJ1-1; D unclear. The germline V gene encodes CDR1 WSHSY and CDR2 SAAADI. Trimming shortened V by 4 bases and J by 1 base, and 4 bases separated the two germline ends. CDR3 size: 12 residues. The CDR3 bases that were read are TGCGCCAGCAGTGTTAAGAACACTGAA. This codes for CASSVKNTE. The CDR3 in its entirety is CASSVKNTEAFF.